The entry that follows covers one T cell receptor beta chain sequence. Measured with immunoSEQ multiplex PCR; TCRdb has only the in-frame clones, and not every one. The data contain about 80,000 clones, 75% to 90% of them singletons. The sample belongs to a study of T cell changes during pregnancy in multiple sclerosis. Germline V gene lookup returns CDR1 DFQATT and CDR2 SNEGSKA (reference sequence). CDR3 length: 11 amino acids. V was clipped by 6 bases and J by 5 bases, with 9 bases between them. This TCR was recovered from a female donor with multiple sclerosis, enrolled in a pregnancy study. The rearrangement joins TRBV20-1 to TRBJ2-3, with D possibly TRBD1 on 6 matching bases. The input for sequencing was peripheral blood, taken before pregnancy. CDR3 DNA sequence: TGCAGTGCGTTACAGGGAGATACGCAGTATTTT. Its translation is CSALQGDTQYF.